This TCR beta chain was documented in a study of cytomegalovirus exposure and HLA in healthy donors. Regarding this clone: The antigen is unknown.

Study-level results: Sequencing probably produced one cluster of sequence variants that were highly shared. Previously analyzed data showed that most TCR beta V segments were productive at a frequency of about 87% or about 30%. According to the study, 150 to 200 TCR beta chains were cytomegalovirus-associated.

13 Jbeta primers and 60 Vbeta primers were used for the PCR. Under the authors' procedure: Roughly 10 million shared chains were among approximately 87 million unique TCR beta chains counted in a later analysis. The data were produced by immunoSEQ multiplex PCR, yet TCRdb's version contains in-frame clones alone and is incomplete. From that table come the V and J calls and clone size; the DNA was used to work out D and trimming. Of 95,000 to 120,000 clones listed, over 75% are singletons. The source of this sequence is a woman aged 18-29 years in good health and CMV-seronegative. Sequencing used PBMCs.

In nucleotides, the CDR3 is TGCGCCAGCAGCCAAGTTGGGCAGGGGGACAGTAGGACTGAAGCTTTCTTT. This encodes CASSQVGQGDSRTEAFF. The chain uses TRBV4-3 and TRBJ1-1; TRBD1 matches 7 bases. Germline loops: CDR1 LGHNA, CDR2 YSLEER. This CDR3 spans 17 amino acids. Trimming removed 1 base from V and 5 bases from J; junction bases left unmatched: 13.